These T cell receptor beta chains were read from a single sample in a study of shared clonotypes between healthy human individuals. Repertoires were generated with immunoSEQ multiplex PCR, while TCRdb's copy carries only in-frame clones and drops some. The table lists over 1.5 million clones, approximately 98% of them singletons. Sequencing used naive CD4+ T cells sorted from blood. These receptors all stem from a man aged 25 to 40 in good health. Both conserved end residues are part of each CDR3.

TRBJ2-7 TRBV11-3 CASSLTGDMGLAGPYYEQYF
TRBJ2-1 TRBV18 CASSLARDNEQFF
TRBJ2-7 TRBV7-2 CASSLGRGSKNEQYF
TRBJ1-5 TRBV6-5 CASSYSATSNQPQHF
TRBJ2-7 TRBV19 CASSLVAGYEQYF
TRBJ1-4 TRBV7-2 CASSPYKATNEKLFF
TRBJ1-1 TRBV2 CASSGMRGTEAFF
TRBJ1-2 TRBV7-3 CASSYRGGVGYGYTF
TRBJ2-5 TRBV2 CASSALSPRETQYF
TRBJ1-1 TRBV5-4 CASSPERENTEAFF
TRBJ2-1 TRBV7-9 CASSFLEGLAGGNEQFF
TRBJ2-3 TRBV7-9 CASSPLDTQYF
TRBJ2-1 TRBV7-2 CASSRLGAGSSYNEQFF
TRBJ2-5 TRBV6-6 CASSYPSTGRQETQYF
TRBJ1-1 TRBV29-1 CSVAQAGAGNEAFF
TRBJ2-7 TRBV28 CASSSTASSLHEQYF
TRBJ2-1 TRBV5-1 CASNRETVYSEQFF
TRBJ1-4 TRBV4-2 CASSQGTGTGEKLFF
TRBJ2-7 TRBV5-1 CASSLEGPPDYEQYF
TRBJ1-2 TRBV7-2 CASSFVLGSGYGYTF
TRBJ1-3 TRBV2 CASREDVRSYPGNTIYF
TRBJ1-4 TRBV9 CASSADGHKLFF
TRBJ2-1 TRBV19 CASNLLAGTYNEQFF
TRBJ2-6 TRBV5-1 CASSVGAGAGANVLTF
TRBJ1-4 TRBV7-7 CASSSRPNEKLFF
TRBJ2-3 TRBV5-1 CASSLGSGRRTDTQYF
TRBJ2-7 TRBV18 CASSPARAGVSSEQYF